The 21 T cell receptor beta chains presented below share a single source sample, sequenced in a study of T cell clusters in autoimmune cytopenias. One tube held mixed TRB-A and TRB-B primer pools for touch-down PCR. From its re-call of the multiplex PCR reads, TCRdb lists each CDR3 protein once, without DNA. The sample has some 2,000 distinct CDR3 sequences. TRB amplification used around 0.25 ug of peripheral blood genomic DNA. These data were also reused for a study on T cell repertoires in aging, cancer and after chemotherapy.

Material: peripheral blood. These receptor sequences come from a human donor in good health.

In terms of frequency, this clonotype is medium-sized. The rearrangement links TRBV30 to TRBJ1-3. The CDR3 sequence is 13 residues long. CDR1 is GTSNPN and CDR2 is SVGIG in the germline V gene (reference sequence). The CDR3 loop reads CAWSIGPGNTIYF. The full variable domain, in which reference TRBV30 and TRBJ1-3 provide the parts outside the CDR3, is SQTIHQWPATLVQPVGSPLSLECTVEGTSNPNLYWYRQAAGRGLQLLFYSVGIGQISSEVPQNLSASRPQDRQFILSSKKLLLSDSGFYLCAWSIGPGNTIYFGEGSWLTVV.

This clonotype shows up as large (0.1 to 1%) by frequency. The rearrangement joins TRBV30 to TRBJ2-5; TCRdb picks TRBD2, but there is no DNA to check that call. The CDR3 is made up of 14 amino acids. Per the germline V gene, CDR1 is GTSNPN and CDR2 is SVGIG (reference sequence). The CDR3 loop is CAWSDHPVGETQYF.

By frequency, this clonotype is large. The chain is built from TRBV19 and TRBJ2-3; the D call from TCRdb, TRBD1, cannot be confirmed without DNA. The germline V gene has CDR1 LNHDA and CDR2 SQIVND (reference sequence). The CDR3 totals 13 residues. The chain's CDR3 is CASGGTGTDTQYF.

The chain recombines TRBV5-1 with TRBJ2-7. The germline V gene encodes CDR1 SGHRS and CDR2 YFSETQ. This CDR3 has 14 residues. CDR3: CASTMGTATYEQYF.

The CDR3 reads CASSHLTGTSGTSTDTQYF. V gene TRBV4-2 combines with J gene TRBJ2-3; TCRdb proposes TRBD2, but this gene call is untestable without DNA. From germline, CDR1 is LGHNA and CDR2 YNFKEQ. This CDR3 region has 19 residues.

This clonotype is labeled medium-sized based on frequency. The chain joins TRBV7-9 to TRBJ2-5. The germline V gene has CDR1 SEHNR and CDR2 FQNEAQ (reference sequence). CDR3 size: 14 residues. The CDR3 protein is CASSLVSAITTQYF.

This clonotype shows up as medium-sized by frequency. The CDR3: CASNTGQGEQYF. The gene calls are TRBV6-2 or TRBV6-3 and TRBJ2-7; the D call from TCRdb, TRBD1, cannot be confirmed without DNA. From germline, CDR1 is MNHEY and CDR2 SVGEGT. The CDR3 has 12 amino acids.

By frequency, this clonotype is medium-sized. V usage is TRBV6-6 and J usage is TRBJ2-3; TCRdb selects TRBD1, and the lack of DNA leaves this call unchecked. In germline, CDR1 is MNHNY, CDR2 SVGAGI (reference sequence). The length of the CDR3 is 16 residues. CDR3: CASSYSGQGVGDTQYF.

This clonotype is classed as medium-sized by frequency. The chain carries TRBV20-1 and TRBJ2-3. The CDR3 runs 15 residues. The germline V gene encodes CDR1 DFQATT and CDR2 SNEGSKA (reference sequence). The CDR3 loop is CSARDPSGSTDTQYF.

By frequency, this clonotype is large. The chain recombines TRBV29-1 with TRBJ2-5; TCRdb's D call of TRBD2 is untestable without DNA. Germline V CDR1 and CDR2: SQVTM, ANQGSEA. This CDR3 has 18 residues. The CDR3 sequence: CSVVLPWLAGGLKETQYF.

This clonotype is called medium-sized based on its frequency. This chain connects TRBV12-3 or TRBV12-4 to TRBJ2-1. CDR3 length equals 14 residues. The CDR3 is CASSLMAANNEQFF.

This clonotype counts as large by frequency. V gene TRBV29-1 combines with J gene TRBJ1-1. In germline, CDR1 is SQVTM, CDR2 ANQGSEA. CDR3 size: 11 residues. CDR3 region: CSANLNTEAFF. Full variable domain (rest looked up from reference TRBV29-1 and TRBJ1-1): SAVISQKPSRDICQRGTSLTIQCQVDSQVTMMFWYRQQPGQSLTLIATANQGSEATYESGFVIDKFPISRPNLTFSTLTVSNMSPEDSSIYLCSANLNTEAFFGQGTRLTVV.

Its frequency marks this clonotype as medium-sized (0.01 to 0.1%). The chain couples TRBV12-3 or TRBV12-4 to TRBJ1-6. The CDR3 runs 15 residues. CDR3 amino acids: CASSLAGPKESPLHF.

The chain is built from TRBV7-9 and TRBJ2-7; the D call of TRBD2 rests on TCRdb alone, since no DNA is present to check it. Germline CDR1 reads SEHNR; CDR2 reads FQNEAQ (reference sequence). The CDR3 has 14 residues. The CDR3 loop reads CASGRAGSSYEQYF.

V and J are TRBV20-1 and TRBJ2-7; the TRBD2 assignment by TCRdb is unverifiable without DNA. Germline CDR1 reads DFQATT; CDR2 reads SNEGSKA (reference sequence). The length of the CDR3 is 16 residues. This CDR3 is CSAREVRASGNYEQYF.

J is TRBJ1-5 and V is TRBV6-2 or TRBV6-3; there is no DNA to check the TCRdb D call of TRBD1. This CDR3 region has 14 residues. Germline lookup yields CDR1 MNHEY and CDR2 SVGEGT. The CDR3 loop reads CASSGTGGGQPQHF.

This clonotype is medium-sized by frequency. The chain links TRBV6-2 or TRBV6-3 to TRBJ2-1. The CDR3 covers 12 residues. CDR1 is MNHEY, CDR2 SVGEGT, per germline. The CDR3 spells CASSFGYNEQFF.

This chain uses TRBV7-7 with TRBJ1-3. There are 17 residues in the CDR3. CDR1 and CDR2 from the germline V gene are SSHAT and FNYEAQ (reference sequence). CDR3 residues: CASSQDGGGRSGNTIYF.

Measured by frequency, this clonotype is medium-sized. V and J are TRBV12-3 or TRBV12-4 and TRBJ1-1. The CDR3 has 15 residues. CDR3 region: CASSLGRGRNTEAFF.

V usage is TRBV12-3 or TRBV12-4 and J usage is TRBJ2-2; the TCRdb call, TRBD1, lacks DNA for checking. This CDR3 has 16 residues. The CDR3 sequence: CASSLTGPPNTGELFF.

The chain has TRBV4-3 and TRBJ2-3; without DNA, the TCRdb call of TRBD1 cannot be checked. The CDR3 spans 18 residues. Germline values: CDR1 LGHNA, CDR2 YSLEER. The CDR3: CASSQGGGGITSTDTQYF.